This T cell receptor (beta chain) was obtained from a study of blood T cell repertoires in COVID-19 (dated by TCRdb to 2019 to 2021). Regarding the study in general: The collaborator samples originated in the United States, Italy and Spain and spanned the acute and convalescent phases of COVID-19. Subjects who had been exposed to COVID-19, were actively infected with it, or had recovered from it provided the deeply sampled blood TCRbeta repertoires that made up the dataset. The samples were drawn from two sources: the first 160 participants of the ongoing ImmuneRACE study, and 1,200 or so subjects contributed by 6 global collaborators. Sample metadata almost always included a de-identified subject ID, COVID-19 status, age in years and sex. Where available, HLA class I and class II types were taken from metadata supplied by the sample provider and were not determined by assay-based typing. The material from the prospective study consisted of cDNA or gDNA derived from T cells, B-cell-depleted T cells, or PBMCs. A freely available public database, intended as a resource for researchers studying the immune response to SARS-CoV-2, is where the repertoires were released.

The study at large found these results: Clinical and demographic metadata were provided uncurated, with the amount varying by source and participant.

The immunoSEQ Assay, a bias-controlled multiplex PCR, was used to amplify TCRbeta CDR3 regions from genomic DNA. On the authors' methods: Within the assay, amplification of reference gene primers was used to estimate how many nucleated cells each sample contained. To quantify the absolute abundance of each unique TCRbeta CDR3 rearrangement, sequence reads were collapsed and filtered. For each sample, productive Simpson clonality was calculated as the square root of Simpson's diversity index across productive rearrangements. TCRdb obtained this table from immuneACCESS and retained in-frame rearrangements with V and J assigned. These tables miss some clones; where compared with another copy, unresolved V genes account for less than half of the shortfall, and the remainder is unexplained. The V and J calls and clone size come from that table; D and trimming were worked out from the DNA. The sample has under 200,000 clones on record, over 65% of them singletons. The ten top clones hold under 4.5% of the sample.

As to this clone: Its antigen target is currently unknown. Base quality data are lacking; no much larger clone is found one base away.

Relative to germline, V is missing 4 bases and J is missing 2 bases, with 5 bases of the junction outside any gene match. From cysteine to valine, the CDR3 is 15 amino acids long. CDR3 DNA is the only sequence kept; it has 45 bases, read in frame from the first base. CDR1 and CDR2, looked up from the germline V gene (reference sequence), are SGHKS and YYEKEE. In the prospective study, participants were roughly 18 to 89 years old, resided in fewer than 25 geographic areas of the United States, and were enrolled through a virtual design. To assign participants to cohorts, the prospective study relied on clinical history that participants themselves reported in a screening survey and a study questionnaire. Recovered participants in ImmuneRACE Cohort 3 were defined as having two consecutive negative NP/OP PCR tests, clearance from a healthcare professional, or resolution of symptoms. In the prospective study, mobile phlebotomists collected whole blood, serum and a nasopharyngeal or oropharyngeal swab from each participant. Additional blood draws and questionnaires over an approximately 2-month period could optionally be provided by prospective study participants. Before DNA extraction, prospective study blood samples were shipped either frozen or at room temperature.

This receptor was obtained from a woman aged 50 to 60 who had recovered from COVID-19. Sample: PBMCs or T cells enriched from blood (not recorded which). The rearrangement combines TRBV5-5 with TRBJ2-7, and TRBD2 matches 11 of the central bases. The CDR3 is CASSGGLAETYEQYV. Here is the DNA: TGTGCCAGCAGCGGGGGACTAGCGGAGACCTACGAGCAGTACGTC.